The rows below give T cell receptor beta chains drawn from one sample of a study of CD8+ T cells in alopecia areata. Measured with immunoSEQ multiplex PCR; TCRdb has only the in-frame clones, and not every one. This table holds over 150,000 clones, 63% found once. This material consisted of CD4+ T cells sorted from blood, taken at week 0. The receptors were sampled from a human donor with alopecia areata. The CDR3 runs from the conserved cysteine through the conserved F or W. The D gene is left open where the match is weak. Clone size is shown for a subset of rows, as once, few, many or a class of expanded clone.

TRBV11-2	NA	TRBJ1-2	TRBD1	CASSLASGQFGYTF	TGTGCCAGCAGCTTAGCCTCGGGACAGTTCGGCTACACCTTC
TRBV5-6	NA	TRBJ1-5	NA	CASSLLGPGGNQPQHF	TGTGCCAGCAGCCTCCTCGGTCCTGGAGGCAATCAGCCCCAGCATTTT
TRBV27	NA	TRBJ1-6	TRBD1	CASSGQRDRLWNNSPLHF	TGTGCCAGCAGTGGCCAACGGGACAGACTTTGGAATAATTCACCCCTCCACTTT
TRBV10-3	few	TRBJ2-1	NA	CAISEPASETPEQFF	TGTGCCATCAGTGAACCGGCTAGCGAGACCCCTGAGCAGTTCTTC
TRBV27	NA	TRBJ2-5	TRBD2	CASSSGTRANQETQYF	TGTGCCAGCAGTTCCGGGACTAGAGCCAACCAAGAGACCCAGTACTTC
TRBV7-2	NA	TRBJ2-3	NA	CASSLLGTTDTQYF	TGTGCCAGCAGCCTGTTAGGGACCACAGATACGCAGTATTTT
TRBV19	NA	TRBJ1-1	TRBD1	CASSTSGGREAFF	TGTGCCAGTAGTACGTCAGGGGGGAGGGAAGCTTTCTTT
TRBV30	NA	TRBJ2-1	NA	CAWSVRTGFNEQFF	TGTGCCTGGAGTGTACGAACAGGGTTCAATGAGCAGTTCTTC
TRBV10-2	few	TRBJ2-6	NA	CASRAFSGPGANVLTF	TGCGCCAGCCGAGCTTTTTCCGGCCCTGGGGCCAACGTCCTGACTTTC
TRBV7-2	NA	TRBJ2-1	TRBD2	CASSLGLAFNNEQFF	TGTGCCAGCAGCTTAGGACTAGCGTTCAACAATGAGCAGTTCTTC
TRBV5-6	NA	TRBJ2-2	NA	CASSLGRGELFF	TGTGCCAGCAGCTTGGGGCGAGGGGAACTGTTTTTT
TRBV20-1	NA	TRBJ2-3	NA	CSARQEKGYF	TGCAGTGCTAGACAGGAGAAGGGGTATTTT
TRBV5-1	NA	TRBJ1-2	TRBD1	CASSLTGELGYTF	TGCGCCAGCAGCTTGACAGGGGAACTTGGCTACACCTTC
TRBV27	NA	TRBJ2-7	NA	CASTLRYEQYF	TGTGCCAGCACCCTAAGGTACGAGCAGTACTTC
TRBV30	once	TRBJ2-2	NA	CAWSVRRRGGELFF	TGTGCCTGGAGTGTACGGAGGCGAGGCGGGGAGCTGTTTTTT
TRBV29-1	NA	TRBJ1-1	NA	CSVSLGVPEAFF	TGCAGCGTTTCGCTTGGGGTCCCTGAAGCTTTCTTT
TRBV5-1	few	TRBJ2-7	TRBD2	CASSSGLAGTYEQYF	TGCGCCAGCAGCTCGGGACTAGCGGGGACCTACGAGCAGTACTTC
TRBV30	few	TRBJ2-3	NA	CAWAIGGSTDTQYF	TGTGCCTGGGCTATCGGAGGCAGTACAGATACGCAGTATTTT
TRBV15	NA	TRBJ2-1	NA	CATSTKSYNEQFF	TGTGCCACCAGCACTAAAAGCTACAATGAGCAGTTCTTC
TRBV7-2	NA	TRBJ1-6	TRBD1	CASSTDRQFTLHF	TGTGCCAGCAGCACGGACAGGCAATTCACCCTCCACTTT
TRBV5-1	NA	TRBJ2-7	NA	CASSLGRDEQYF	TGCGCCAGCAGCTTGGGCCGTGACGAGCAGTACTTC
TRBV9	few	TRBJ2-1	NA	CASSVAVGGEQFF	TGTGCCAGCAGCGTAGCCGTCGGCGGTGAGCAGTTCTTC
TRBV29-1	NA	TRBJ2-3	NA	CSADGSTQYF	TGCAGCGCCGACGGATCTACGCAGTATTTT
TRBV29-1	NA	TRBJ2-7	TRBD1	CSVRQGPYEQYF	TGCAGCGTCAGACAGGGTCCCTACGAGCAGTACTTC
TRBV30	NA	TRBJ1-2	TRBD1	CASTPGQSDGYTF	TGTGCCTCGACACCGGGACAGTCGGATGGCTACACCTTC
TRBV6-5	NA	TRBJ1-5	TRBD1	CASRRDSNQPQHF	TGTGCCTCGCGAAGGGACAGTAATCAGCCCCAGCATTTT
TRBV9	few	TRBJ2-1	NA	CASSVGRGPTRNEQFF	TGTGCCAGCAGCGTTGGCAGGGGACCCACCAGGAATGAGCAGTTCTTC
TRBV30	NA	TRBJ2-5	TRBD1	CAWSGTGEETQYF	TGTGCCTGGAGTGGGACAGGGGAGGAGACCCAGTACTTC
TRBV29-1	NA	TRBJ1-1	NA	CSAGTAVNTEAFF	TGCAGCGCCGGGACCGCTGTGAACACTGAAGCTTTCTTT